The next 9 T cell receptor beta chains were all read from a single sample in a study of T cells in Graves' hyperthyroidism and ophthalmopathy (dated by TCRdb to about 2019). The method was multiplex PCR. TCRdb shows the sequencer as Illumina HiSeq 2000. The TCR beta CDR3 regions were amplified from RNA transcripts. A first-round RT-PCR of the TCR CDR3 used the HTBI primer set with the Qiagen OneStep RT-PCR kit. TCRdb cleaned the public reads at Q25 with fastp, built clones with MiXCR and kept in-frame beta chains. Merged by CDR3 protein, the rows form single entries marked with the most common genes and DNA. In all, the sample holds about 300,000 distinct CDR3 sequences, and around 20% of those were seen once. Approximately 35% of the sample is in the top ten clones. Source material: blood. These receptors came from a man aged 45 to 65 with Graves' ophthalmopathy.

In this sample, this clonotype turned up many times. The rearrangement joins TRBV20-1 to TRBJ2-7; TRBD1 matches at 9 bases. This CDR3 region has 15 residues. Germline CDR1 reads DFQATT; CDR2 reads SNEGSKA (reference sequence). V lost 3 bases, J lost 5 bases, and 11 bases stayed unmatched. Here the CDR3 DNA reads TGCAGTGCTAGGGCCCCGGGACAGGGAATCGACGAGCAGTACTTC. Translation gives CSARAPGQGIDEQYF.

The CDR3 DNA sequence: TGCGCCAGCAGCCCGCCGACCACCGGGACCCAGTACTTC. Translated, it gives CASSPPTTGTQYF. The genes are TRBV5-1 and TRBJ2-5, with D uncertain. Germline-derived CDR1 and CDR2 are SGHRS and YFSETQ. Trimming stripped 4 bases from V and 7 bases from J, with 14 bases between. The CDR3 spans 13 residues.

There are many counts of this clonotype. This chain's CDR3 is CASSLRGGEAGSNTEAFF. The CDR3 DNA is TGTGCCAGCAGCTTAAGAGGGGGAGAGGCCGGCTCGAACACTGAAGCTTTCTTT. This chain connects TRBV7-3 to TRBJ1-1, with D possibly being TRBD1 (6 bases). Trimming stripped 1 base from V and 1 base from J, with 19 bases between. The CDR3 extends over 18 amino acids. Germline CDR1 SGHTA, CDR2 FQGTGA.

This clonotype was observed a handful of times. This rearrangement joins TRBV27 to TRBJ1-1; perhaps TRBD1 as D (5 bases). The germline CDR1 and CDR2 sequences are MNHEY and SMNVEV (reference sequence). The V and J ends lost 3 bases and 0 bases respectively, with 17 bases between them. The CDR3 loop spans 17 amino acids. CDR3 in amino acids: CASSLGWGLPMNTEAFF. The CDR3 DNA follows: TGTGCCAGCAGTTTGGGCTGGGGGTTACCGATGAACACTGAAGCTTTCTTT.

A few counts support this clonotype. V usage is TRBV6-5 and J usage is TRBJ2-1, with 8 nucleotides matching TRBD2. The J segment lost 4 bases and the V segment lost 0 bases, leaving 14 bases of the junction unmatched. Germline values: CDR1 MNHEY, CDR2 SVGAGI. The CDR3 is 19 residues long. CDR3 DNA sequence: TGTGCCAGCAGTTACTCTAGGCGGCTGAGGCGGGAGGTTTACAATGAGCAGTTCTTC. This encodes CASSYSRRLRREVYNEQFF.

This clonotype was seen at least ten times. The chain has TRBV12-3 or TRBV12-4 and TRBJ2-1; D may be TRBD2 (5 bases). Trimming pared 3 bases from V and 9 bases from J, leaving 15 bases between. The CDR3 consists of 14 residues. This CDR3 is CASSLVVMGAEQFF. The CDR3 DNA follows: TGTGCCAGCAGTTTGGTGGTTATGGGAGCTGAGCAGTTCTTC.

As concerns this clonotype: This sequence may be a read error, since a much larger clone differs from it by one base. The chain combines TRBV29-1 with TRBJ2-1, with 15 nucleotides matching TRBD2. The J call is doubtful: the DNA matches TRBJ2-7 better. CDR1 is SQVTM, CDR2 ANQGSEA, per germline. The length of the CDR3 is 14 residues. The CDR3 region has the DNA TGCAGCGTTGGGACTAGCGGGAGGGCCAATGAGCAGTACTTC. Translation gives CSVGTSGRANEQYF.

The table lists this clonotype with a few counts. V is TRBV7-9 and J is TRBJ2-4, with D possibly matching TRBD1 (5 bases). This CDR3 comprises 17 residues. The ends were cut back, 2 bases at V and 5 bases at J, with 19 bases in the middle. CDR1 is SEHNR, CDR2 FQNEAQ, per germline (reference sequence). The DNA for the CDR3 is TGTGCCAGCAGCTTATACAGGTCCCCTCTAGACGAAAACATTCAGTACTTC. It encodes CASSLYRSPLDENIQYF.

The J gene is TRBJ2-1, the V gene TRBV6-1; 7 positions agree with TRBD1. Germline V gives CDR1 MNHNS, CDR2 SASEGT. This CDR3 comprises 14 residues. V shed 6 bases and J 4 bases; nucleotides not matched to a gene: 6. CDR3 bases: TGTGCCAGCAGAGCCGGGACAGAATACAATGAGCAGTTCTTC. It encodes CASRAGTEYNEQFF.